This TCR beta chain was sequenced for a study of cytomegalovirus exposure and HLA in healthy donors. Per the germline V gene, CDR1 is SGHAT and CDR2 is FQNNGV. Trimming took 0 bases from V and 5 from J; bases not matched to a gene: 18. This CDR3 region has 20 residues. PCR used 60 Vbeta primers and 13 Jbeta primers. The table came from immunoSEQ multiplex PCR; TCRdb's copy has only in-frame clones and leaves some out. The sample includes 100,000 to 150,000 clones, over 70% of them seen just once. This clone has just one count. The antigen is not known. Findings of the study overall: Compared with the approximately 700-donor mean, an Asian-associated ancestry cluster reportedly had fewer N-insertions, according to a later analysis. Association with HLA alleles at 0.05 false discovery rate was found for roughly 17,000 TCR beta sequences in a later analysis.

Sequences were obtained from PBMCs. This chain connects TRBV11-2 to TRBJ2-5, with TRBD2 matching 10 bases. This TCR was sampled from a woman aged 40 to 50 in good health and CMV-seropositive. The CDR3 sequence: CASSLEARSTSGGAVETQYF. In DNA, the CDR3 is TGTGCCAGCAGCTTAGAGGCACGAAGTACAAGCGGGGGGGCCGTGGAGACCCAGTACTTC.